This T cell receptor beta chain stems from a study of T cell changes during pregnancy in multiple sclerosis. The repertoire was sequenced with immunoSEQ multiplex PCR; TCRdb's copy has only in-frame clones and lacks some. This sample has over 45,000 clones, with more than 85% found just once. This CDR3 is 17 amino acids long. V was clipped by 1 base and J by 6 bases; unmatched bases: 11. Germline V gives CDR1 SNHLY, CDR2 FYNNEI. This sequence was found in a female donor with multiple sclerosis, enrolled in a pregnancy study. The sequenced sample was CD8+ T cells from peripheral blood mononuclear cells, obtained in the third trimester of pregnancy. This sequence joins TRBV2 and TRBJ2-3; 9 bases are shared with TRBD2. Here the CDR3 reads CASSEGGGRADLDTQYF. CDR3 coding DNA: TGTGCCAGCAGTGAAGGTGGCGGGAGGGCCGACTTGGATACGCAGTATTTT.